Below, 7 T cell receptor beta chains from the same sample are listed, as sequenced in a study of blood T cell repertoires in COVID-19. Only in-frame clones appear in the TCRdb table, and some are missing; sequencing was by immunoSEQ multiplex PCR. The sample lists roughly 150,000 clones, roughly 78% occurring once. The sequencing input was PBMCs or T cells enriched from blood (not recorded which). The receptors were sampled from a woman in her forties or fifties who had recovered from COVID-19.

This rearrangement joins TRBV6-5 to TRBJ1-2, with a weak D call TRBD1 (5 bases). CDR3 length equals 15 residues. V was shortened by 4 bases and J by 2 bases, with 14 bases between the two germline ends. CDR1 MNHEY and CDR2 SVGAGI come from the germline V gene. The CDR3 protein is CASSSRTLRNYGYTF. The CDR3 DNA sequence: TGTGCCAGCAGTTCGCGGACATTACGAAACTATGGCTACACCTTC.

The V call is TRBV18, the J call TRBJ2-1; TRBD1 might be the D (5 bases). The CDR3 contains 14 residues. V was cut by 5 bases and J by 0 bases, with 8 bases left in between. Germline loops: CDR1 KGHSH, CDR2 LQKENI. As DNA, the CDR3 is TGTGCCAGCTCAGACAGCCGCTCCTACAATGAGCAGTTCTTC. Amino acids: CASSDSRSYNEQFF.

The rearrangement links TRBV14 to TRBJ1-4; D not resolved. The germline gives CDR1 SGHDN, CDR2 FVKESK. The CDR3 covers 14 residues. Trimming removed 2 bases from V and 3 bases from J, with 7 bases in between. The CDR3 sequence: CASSQLQPNEKLFF. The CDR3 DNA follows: TGTGCCAGCAGCCAATTACAGCCTAATGAAAAACTGTTTTTT.

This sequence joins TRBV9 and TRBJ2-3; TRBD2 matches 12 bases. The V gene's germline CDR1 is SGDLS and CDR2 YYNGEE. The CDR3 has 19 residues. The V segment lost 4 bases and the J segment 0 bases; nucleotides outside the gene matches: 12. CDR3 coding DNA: TGTGCCAGCAGCTCGAGAGGAACTAGCGGGGGGCGGAGCACAGATACGCAGTATTTT. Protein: CASSSRGTSGGRSTDTQYF.

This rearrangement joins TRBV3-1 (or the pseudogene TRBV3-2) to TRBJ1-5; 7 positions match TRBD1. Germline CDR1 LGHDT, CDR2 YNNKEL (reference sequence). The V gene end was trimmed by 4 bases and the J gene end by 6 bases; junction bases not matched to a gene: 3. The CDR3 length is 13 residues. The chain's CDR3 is CASSLQGFQPQHF. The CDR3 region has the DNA TGTGCCAGCAGCCTACAGGGGTTTCAGCCCCAGCATTTT.

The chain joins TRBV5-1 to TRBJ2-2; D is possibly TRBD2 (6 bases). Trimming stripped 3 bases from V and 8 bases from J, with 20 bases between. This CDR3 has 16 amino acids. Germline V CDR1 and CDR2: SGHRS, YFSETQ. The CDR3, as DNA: TGCGCCAGCAGCTACGTGGAGGGGCCCGGTAGGGGGGAGCTGTTTTTT. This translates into CASSYVEGPGRGELFF.

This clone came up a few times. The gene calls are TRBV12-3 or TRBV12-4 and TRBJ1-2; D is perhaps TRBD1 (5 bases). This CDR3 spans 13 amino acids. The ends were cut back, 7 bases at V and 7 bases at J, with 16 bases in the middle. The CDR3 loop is CASIKDTQLGYTF. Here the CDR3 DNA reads TGTGCCAGCATCAAGGACACCCAGCTTGGCTACACCTTC.